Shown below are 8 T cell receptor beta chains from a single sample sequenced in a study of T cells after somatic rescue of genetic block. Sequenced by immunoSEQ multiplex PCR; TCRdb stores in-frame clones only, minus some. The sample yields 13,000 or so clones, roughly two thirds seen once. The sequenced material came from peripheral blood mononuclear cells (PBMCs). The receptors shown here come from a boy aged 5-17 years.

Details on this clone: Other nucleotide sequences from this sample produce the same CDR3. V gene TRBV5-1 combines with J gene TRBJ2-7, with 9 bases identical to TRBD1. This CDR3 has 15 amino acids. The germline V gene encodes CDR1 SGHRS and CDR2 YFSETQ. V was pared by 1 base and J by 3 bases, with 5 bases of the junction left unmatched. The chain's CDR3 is CASSLTGTGNYEQYF. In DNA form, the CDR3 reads TGCGCCAGCAGCTTGACCGGGACAGGGAACTACGAGCAGTACTTC. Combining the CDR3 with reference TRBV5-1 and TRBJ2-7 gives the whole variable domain KAGVTQTPRYLIKTRGQQVTLSCSPISGHRSVSWYQQTPGQGLQFLFEYFSETQRNKGNFPGRFSGRQFSNSRSEMNVSTLELGDSALYLCASSLTGTGNYEQYFGPGTRLTVT.

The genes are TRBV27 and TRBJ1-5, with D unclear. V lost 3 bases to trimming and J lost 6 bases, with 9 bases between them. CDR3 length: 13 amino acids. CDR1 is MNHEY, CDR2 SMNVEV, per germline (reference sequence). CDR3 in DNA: TGTGCCAGCAGTTTCCGGGTTGCTCAGCCCCAGCATTTT. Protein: CASSFRVAQPQHF.

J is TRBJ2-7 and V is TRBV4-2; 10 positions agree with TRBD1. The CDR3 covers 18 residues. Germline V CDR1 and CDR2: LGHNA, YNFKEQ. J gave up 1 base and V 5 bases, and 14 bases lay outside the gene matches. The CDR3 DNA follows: TGTGCCAGCAGCTTAGGACAGGGGGACCAGCGGATTTCCTACGAGCAGTACTTC. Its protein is CASSLGQGDQRISYEQYF.

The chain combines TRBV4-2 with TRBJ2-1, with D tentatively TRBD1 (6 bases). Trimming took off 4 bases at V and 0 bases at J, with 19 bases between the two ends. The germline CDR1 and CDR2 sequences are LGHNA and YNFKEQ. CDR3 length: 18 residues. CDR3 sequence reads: CASSPVGRRGSSYNEQFF. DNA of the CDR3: TGTGCCAGCAGCCCCGTGGGTAGAAGGGGGAGCTCCTACAATGAGCAGTTCTTC.

The CDR3 sequence is CASSLTDYGYTF. DNA for the CDR3: TGTGCCAGCAGCTTAACCGACTATGGCTACACCTTC. The gene calls are TRBV7-9 and TRBJ1-2; D is uncertain. There are 12 residues in the CDR3. The germline V gene has CDR1 SEHNR and CDR2 FQNEAQ (reference sequence). V shed 2 bases and J shed 3 bases, with 4 bases lying between them.

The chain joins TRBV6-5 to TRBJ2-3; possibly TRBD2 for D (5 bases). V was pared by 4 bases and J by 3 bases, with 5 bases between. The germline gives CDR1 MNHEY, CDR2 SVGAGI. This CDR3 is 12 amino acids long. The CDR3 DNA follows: TGTGCCAGCAGTTCGGGAACAGATACGCAGTATTTT. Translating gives CASSSGTDTQYF.

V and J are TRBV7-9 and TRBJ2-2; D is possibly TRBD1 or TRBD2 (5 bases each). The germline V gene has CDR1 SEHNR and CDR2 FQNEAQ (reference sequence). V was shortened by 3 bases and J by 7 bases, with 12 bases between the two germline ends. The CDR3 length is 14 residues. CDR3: CASSFPTGLGELFF. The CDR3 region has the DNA TGTGCCAGCAGCTTTCCAACAGGACTCGGGGAGCTGTTTTTT.

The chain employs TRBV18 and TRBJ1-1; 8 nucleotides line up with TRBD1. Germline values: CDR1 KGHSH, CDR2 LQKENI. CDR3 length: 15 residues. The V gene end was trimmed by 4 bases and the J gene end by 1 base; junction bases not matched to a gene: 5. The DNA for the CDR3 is TGTGCCAGCTCACGCGAAGGACAGGGGAACACTGAAGCTTTCTTT. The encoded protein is CASSREGQGNTEAFF.